Listed below are T cell receptor beta chains from one sample, sequenced in a study of shared clonotypes between healthy human individuals. Here immunoSEQ multiplex PCR was the method, and the copy in TCRdb shows in-frame clones only, minus some. The data contain fewer than 3 million clones, 85% to 95% of them singletons. The sample consisted of naive CD4+ T cells from PBMCs. These TCRs come from a man aged 18 to 30 in good health. Some clones in this sample may be carry-over from other donors' samples. Both conserved end residues are part of each CDR3. Fields, in order: CDR3 protein, CDR3 DNA, V gene, D gene, J gene, clone size. A D gene is named only where the DNA matches it firmly. Part of the rows lack a size; the others show once, few, many or a class for expanded clones.

cdr3_aa: CASSVAEGSGNTIYF
cdr3_nt: TGTGCCAGCAGCGTAGCCGAAGGCTCTGGAAACACCATATATTTT
v_call: TRBV9
d_call: .
j_call: TRBJ1-3
clone_size: .

cdr3_aa: CASSPPPSVHNEQFF
cdr3_nt: TGTGCCAGCAGTCCCCCCCCGAGCGTACACAATGAGCAGTTCTTC
v_call: TRBV27
d_call: .
j_call: TRBJ2-1
clone_size: .

cdr3_aa: CASSDLAGEGKTQYF
cdr3_nt: TGTGCCAGCAGTGATCTAGCGGGAGAGGGAAAGACCCAGTACTTC
v_call: TRBV2
d_call: TRBD2
j_call: TRBJ2-5
clone_size: .

cdr3_aa: CASSLDFLATEAFF
cdr3_nt: TGTGCCAGCAGCTTGGACTTTTTGGCCACTGAAGCTTTCTTT
v_call: TRBV7-9
d_call: .
j_call: TRBJ1-1
clone_size: .

cdr3_aa: CASSSTSGRATEQFF
cdr3_nt: TGTGCCAGCAGCTCAACTAGCGGGAGGGCGACTGAGCAGTTCTTC
v_call: TRBV5-4
d_call: TRBD2
j_call: TRBJ2-1
clone_size: .

cdr3_aa: CASSYSEPNTEAFF
cdr3_nt: TGTGCCAGCAGTTACTCCGAACCTAACACTGAAGCTTTCTTT
v_call: TRBV6-6
d_call: .
j_call: TRBJ1-1
clone_size: once

cdr3_aa: CASSLVGGPYNEQFF
cdr3_nt: TGTGCCAGCAGCTTAGTTGGGGGCCCCTACAATGAGCAGTTCTTC
v_call: TRBV11-2
d_call: .
j_call: TRBJ2-1
clone_size: .

cdr3_aa: CASSTGRAPYEQYF
cdr3_nt: TGTGCCAGCAGCACGGGACGGGCCCCCTACGAGCAGTACTTC
v_call: TRBV7-3
d_call: .
j_call: TRBJ2-7
clone_size: .

cdr3_aa: CASSFLAGVGNEQFF
cdr3_nt: TGCGCCAGCAGCTTTCTAGCGGGAGTGGGTAATGAGCAGTTCTTC
v_call: TRBV5-1
d_call: TRBD2
j_call: TRBJ2-1
clone_size: once

cdr3_aa: CASSFGGVGEQFF
cdr3_nt: TGTGCCAGCAGTTTCGGGGGTGTAGGTGAGCAGTTCTTC
v_call: TRBV28
d_call: .
j_call: TRBJ2-1
clone_size: .

cdr3_aa: CASSLARTAGANVLTF
cdr3_nt: TGTGCCAGCAGCTTAGCGCGCACAGCTGGGGCCAACGTCCTGACTTTC
v_call: TRBV7-9
d_call: .
j_call: TRBJ2-6
clone_size: .

cdr3_aa: CASSYWQRGYEQYF
cdr3_nt: TGTGCCAGCAGCTACTGGCAGAGGGGCTACGAGCAGTACTTC
v_call: TRBV5-6
d_call: .
j_call: TRBJ2-7
clone_size: .

cdr3_aa: CASSRDLGSGANVLTF
cdr3_nt: TGTGCCAGCAGCCGGGACTTAGGCTCTGGGGCCAACGTCCTGACTTTC
v_call: TRBV7-9
d_call: .
j_call: TRBJ2-6
clone_size: .

cdr3_aa: CASSQSYRKETQYF
cdr3_nt: TGTGCCAGCAGCCAGTCTTACAGGAAAGAGACCCAGTACTTC
v_call: TRBV5-4
d_call: .
j_call: TRBJ2-5
clone_size: .

cdr3_aa: CASSLSGGKLFF
cdr3_nt: TGTGCCAGCAGTTTATCGGGGGGAAAACTGTTTTTT
v_call: TRBV27
d_call: .
j_call: TRBJ1-4
clone_size: .

cdr3_aa: CASSVHAATDTQYF
cdr3_nt: TGTGCCAGCAGCGTCCACGCGGCCACAGATACGCAGTATTTT
v_call: TRBV9
d_call: .
j_call: TRBJ2-3
clone_size: .

cdr3_aa: CASSARGTYNEQFF
cdr3_nt: TGTGCCAGCAGTGCCCGAGGGACCTACAATGAGCAGTTCTTC
v_call: TRBV6-1
d_call: .
j_call: TRBJ2-1
clone_size: .

cdr3_aa: CASSYRRDRVSYEQYF
cdr3_nt: TGTGCCAGCAGTTACCGCCGGGACAGGGTCTCCTACGAGCAGTACTTC
v_call: TRBV6-9
d_call: TRBD1
j_call: TRBJ2-7
clone_size: .

cdr3_aa: CASSLVGGPGNTIYF
cdr3_nt: TGTGCCAGCAGCTTAGTCGGGGGCCCTGGAAACACCATATATTTT
v_call: TRBV7-2
d_call: .
j_call: TRBJ1-3
clone_size: once

cdr3_aa: CASSPAGRQETQYF
cdr3_nt: TGTGCCAGCAGTCCCGCGGGGAGACAAGAGACCCAGTACTTC
v_call: TRBV7-8
d_call: .
j_call: TRBJ2-5
clone_size: .

cdr3_aa: CASTLNRVTEAFF
cdr3_nt: TGTGCCAGCACCCTGAATCGGGTAACTGAAGCTTTCTTT
v_call: TRBV6-1
d_call: .
j_call: TRBJ1-1
clone_size: .

cdr3_aa: CASSKGQNNEQFF
cdr3_nt: TGCGCCAGCAGCAAGGGACAGAACAATGAGCAGTTCTTC
v_call: TRBV5-1
d_call: TRBD1
j_call: TRBJ2-1
clone_size: few

cdr3_aa: CASSAGSPRNQPQHF
cdr3_nt: TGTGCCAGCAGTGCGGGGAGTCCTCGCAATCAGCCCCAGCATTTT
v_call: TRBV28
d_call: .
j_call: TRBJ1-5
clone_size: .

cdr3_aa: CASSVRAGYGYTF
cdr3_nt: TGTGCCAGCAGCGTACGGGCGGGCTATGGCTACACCTTC
v_call: TRBV5-6
d_call: .
j_call: TRBJ1-2
clone_size: once

cdr3_aa: CASSLTGETQYF
cdr3_nt: TGTGCCAGCAGTCTAACAGGGGAGACCCAGTACTTC
v_call: TRBV27
d_call: .
j_call: TRBJ2-5
clone_size: .

cdr3_aa: CASSPFGGSTEAFF
cdr3_nt: TGTGCCAGTAGCCCTTTCGGAGGCAGCACTGAAGCTTTCTTT
v_call: TRBV19
d_call: .
j_call: TRBJ1-1
clone_size: few

cdr3_aa: CASSLRGGAQETQYF
cdr3_nt: TGTGCCAGCAGCTTAAGGGGCGGGGCTCAAGAGACCCAGTACTTC
v_call: TRBV7-3
d_call: .
j_call: TRBJ2-5
clone_size: .

cdr3_aa: CASSVSGSMDNEQFF
cdr3_nt: TGTGCCAGCAGCGTTAGCGGGAGTATGGACAATGAGCAGTTCTTC
v_call: TRBV9
d_call: TRBD2
j_call: TRBJ2-1
clone_size: .

cdr3_aa: CASSQTGGGRETQYF
cdr3_nt: TGTGCCAGCAGCCAAACAGGGGGCGGGCGGGAGACCCAGTACTTC
v_call: TRBV4-2
d_call: TRBD1
j_call: TRBJ2-5
clone_size: .

cdr3_aa: CASSATDRYNYGYTF
cdr3_nt: TGTGCCAGCAGTGCAACGGACAGGTATAACTATGGCTACACCTTC
v_call: TRBV25-1
d_call: TRBD1
j_call: TRBJ1-2
clone_size: .

cdr3_aa: CASSLGLASTDTQYF
cdr3_nt: TGTGCCAGCAGCTTAGGCCTAGCGAGCACAGATACGCAGTATTTT
v_call: TRBV7-7
d_call: .
j_call: TRBJ2-3
clone_size: .

cdr3_aa: CASSDLTGGWRNTEAFF
cdr3_nt: TGTGCCAGCAGCGACCTCACAGGGGGTTGGAGGAACACTGAAGCTTTCTTT
v_call: TRBV25-1
d_call: TRBD1
j_call: TRBJ1-1
clone_size: .

cdr3_aa: CASTPGGASGNTIYF
cdr3_nt: TGTGCCAGCACTCCGGGGGGGGCTTCTGGAAACACCATATATTTT
v_call: TRBV9
d_call: .
j_call: TRBJ1-3
clone_size: .

cdr3_aa: CAGKKREGLSGELFF
cdr3_nt: TGTGCCGGCAAGAAGCGGGAGGGCCTATCCGGGGAGCTGTTTTTT
v_call: TRBV2
d_call: TRBD2
j_call: TRBJ2-2
clone_size: .

cdr3_aa: CASSSRTALIDEAFF
cdr3_nt: TGTGCCAGCAGCTCCCGGACGGCTCTAATAGACGAAGCTTTCTTT
v_call: TRBV7-9
d_call: .
j_call: TRBJ1-1
clone_size: once